Following are 17 T cell receptor beta chains from one sample sequenced in a study of blood T cell repertoires in COVID-19. Generated by immunoSEQ multiplex PCR, the TCRdb table keeps only in-frame clones and is missing some. The sample consists of under 200,000 clones, about 80% of them appearing once. The sequencing input was PBMCs or T cells enriched from blood (not recorded which). The source of these receptors is a woman aged 60-75 years with acute COVID-19.

There are a few counts of this clone. The V and J genes are TRBV2 and TRBJ1-5, with 7 bases lining up with TRBD1. Germline CDR1 SNHLY, CDR2 FYNNEI. With V trimmed by 4 bases and J by 2 bases, 11 bases remained unmatched. The CDR3 is 17 residues long. This chain's CDR3 is CASSAVRGRAGNQPQHF. Here the CDR3 DNA reads TGTGCCAGCAGTGCAGTCAGGGGGAGAGCTGGCAATCAGCCCCAGCATTTT. The full variable domain, rest sourced from reference TRBV2 and TRBJ1-5, is EPEVTQTPSHQVTQMGQEVILRCVPISNHLYFYWYRQILGQKVEFLVSFYNNEISEKSEIFDDQFSVERPDGSNFTLKIRSTKLEDSAMYFCASSAVRGRAGNQPQHFGDGTRLSIL.

This clone came up a few times. The chain couples TRBV3-1 (or the pseudogene TRBV3-2) to TRBJ2-2; 8 bases agree with TRBD2. Trimming took 5 bases from V and 4 from J; bases not matched to a gene: 9. CDR1 is LGHDT, CDR2 YNNKEL, per germline (reference sequence). This CDR3 contains 16 residues. CDR3 nucleotide sequence: TGTGCCAGCAGCTCACGTATAGCGGGACCCACCGGGGAGCTGTTTTTT. Protein sequence: CASSSRIAGPTGELFF.

This clone was seen more than once but under ten times. The chain combines TRBV7-2 with TRBJ1-5, with unresolved D. CDR3 size: 14 residues. Germline CDR1 reads SGHTA; CDR2 reads FQGNSA. The germline V and J ends were trimmed by 1 base and 0 bases, with 4 bases remaining between them. The CDR3 spells CASSLGHSNQPQHF. The CDR3 DNA sequence: TGTGCCAGCAGCTTAGGTCATAGCAATCAGCCCCAGCATTTT.

The V call is TRBV6-5, the J call TRBJ2-2, with 8 bases identical to TRBD2. V was pared by 7 bases and J by 3 bases, with 7 bases of the junction left unmatched. The germline V gene encodes CDR1 MNHEY and CDR2 SVGAGI. CDR3 length: 15 residues. CDR3 region: CASMGAGVYTGELFF. The CDR3 region has the DNA TGTGCCAGCATGGGAGCGGGGGTTTACACCGGGGAGCTGTTTTTT.

In nucleotides, the CDR3 is TGTGCCAGCAGTCCACCTGGCGGGGCCCTTTCACCCCTCCACTTT. It yields the protein CASSPPGGALSPLHF. The genes are TRBV28 and TRBJ1-6; possibly TRBD1 for D (5 bases). Trimming cost V 5 bases and J 9 bases, with 17 bases left between them. This CDR3 spans 15 amino acids. CDR1 MDHEN and CDR2 SYDVKM come from the germline V gene.

This clone was detected only a few times. V usage is TRBV10-2 and J usage is TRBJ2-5, with 7 bases identical to TRBD1. V was clipped by 3 bases and J by 4 bases; unmatched bases: 11. This CDR3 region has 16 residues. Germline V gene data show CDR1 as WSHSY and CDR2 as SAAADI. CDR3: CASSDGQAEAAETQYF. The CDR3 coding sequence is TGCGCCAGCAGTGACGGACAGGCGGAGGCGGCAGAGACCCAGTACTTC.

About this clone: The sample holds other DNA sequences that translate to the same CDR3. The chain joins TRBV19 to TRBJ2-2, with TRBD2 as a possible D gene (6 bases). The length of the CDR3 is 15 residues. V lost 3 bases to trimming and J lost 4 bases, with 12 bases between them. The germline V gene encodes CDR1 LNHDA and CDR2 SQIVND (reference sequence). The CDR3 here is CASSIGTAGTGELFF. In DNA, the CDR3 is TGTGCCAGTAGTATCGGGACTGCCGGCACCGGGGAGCTGTTTTTT.

CDR3 DNA sequence: TGTGCCACCAGTGATTTCAGGGGGACAGGGATTAACTATGGCTACACCTTC. Translated: CATSDFRGTGINYGYTF. This chain uses TRBV24-1 with TRBJ1-2; 9 bases are a match to TRBD1. CDR1 and CDR2 from the germline V gene are KGHDR and SFDVKD. This CDR3 contains 17 residues. With V trimmed by 1 base and J by 1 base, 6 bases remained unmatched.

V usage is TRBV7-2 and J usage is TRBJ1-1; TRBD1 might be the D (5 bases). The CDR3 extends over 14 amino acids. The V end lost 0 bases, the J end lost 10 bases, and 15 bases lay between the germline ends. Germline V gene data show CDR1 as SGHTA and CDR2 as FQGNSA. In nucleotides, the CDR3 is TGTGCCAGCAGCTTAGCCCTGCGGGGGACGGTAGCTTTCTTT. This codes for CASSLALRGTVAFF.

The V and J genes are TRBV7-2 and TRBJ2-6, with D uncertain. V was trimmed by 3 bases and J by 0 bases, leaving 3 bases between them. The CDR3 is 14 amino acids. Germline V gene data show CDR1 as SGHTA and CDR2 as FQGNSA. The CDR3 sequence is CASSFYSGANVLTF. As DNA, the CDR3 is TGTGCCAGCAGCTTCTACTCTGGGGCCAACGTCCTGACTTTC.

The genes are TRBV6-2 or TRBV6-3 and TRBJ2-1; 7 bases are shared with TRBD1. The junction had 2 bases not matched to a gene; V was cut back by 6 bases and J by 9 bases. Germline V gene sequence: CDR1 MNHEY, CDR2 SVGEGT. This CDR3 contains 11 residues. The CDR3: CASSQGVEQFF. CDR3 coding DNA: TGTGCCAGCAGCCAGGGGGTTGAGCAGTTCTTC.

The rearrangement joins TRBV10-3 to TRBJ2-7, with D possibly TRBD2 on 5 matching bases. The CDR3 has 14 amino acids. The V end was cut by 3 bases, the J end by 2 bases, with 11 bases between. CDR1 and CDR2 (germline): ENHRY, SYGVKD. CDR3 coding DNA: TGTGCCATCAGTGAACGAGCGGAGGCCTACGAGCAGTACTTC. Translated: CAISERAEAYEQYF.

This rearrangement joins TRBV5-4 to TRBJ2-3; perhaps TRBD2 as D (5 bases). V lost 6 bases and J lost 3, with 20 bases in between. Germline loops: CDR1 SGHNT, CDR2 YYREEE (reference sequence). The CDR3 loop spans 16 amino acids. The CDR3 loop is CASTPPSLGETDTQYF. CDR3 coding DNA: TGTGCCAGCACCCCCCCGAGCTTGGGAGAGACAGATACGCAGTATTTT.

The gene calls are TRBV15 and TRBJ1-2; 7 nucleotides match TRBD1. With 0 bases clipped from V and 0 bases from J, the junction kept 1 base outside the gene matches. Germline values: CDR1 LNHNV, CDR2 YYDKDF (reference sequence). This CDR3 is 15 amino acids long. The CDR3 loop is CATSREGQPNYGYTF. The CDR3 DNA reads as TGTGCCACCAGCAGAGAGGGACAGCCTAACTATGGCTACACCTTC.

This chain joins TRBV4-1 and TRBJ1-5; the D is unclear. Germline-derived CDR1 and CDR2 are MGHRA and YSYEKL. CDR3 length equals 14 residues. V lost 2 bases and J lost 10, with 15 bases in between. The CDR3 DNA follows: TGCGCCAGCAGCCAACCGTCCCGGGGATCACCCCAGCATTTT. Protein: CASSQPSRGSPQHF.

The V call is TRBV29-1, the J call TRBJ2-4; D perhaps matches TRBD1 (5 bases). The CDR3 length is 12 residues. The V gene lost 6 bases and the J gene lost 0 bases, with 6 bases spanning the gap. Germline-derived CDR1 and CDR2 are SQVTM and ANQGSEA. CDR3 amino acids: CSVGLAKNIQYF. The CDR3 DNA is TGCAGCGTGGGGCTAGCCAAAAACATTCAGTACTTC.

A single count supports this clone. V gene TRBV1 combines with J gene TRBJ1-5; the D call in the table, TRBD1, was not verified against the DNA. TRBV1 corresponds to a pseudogene. The CDR3 extends over 15 amino acids. CDR3 nucleotide sequence: TGCACCAGCAGCCCAACGACAGGGGGCGATCAGCCCCAGCATTTT. It yields the protein CTSSPTTGGDQPQHF.